The next 27 T cell receptor beta chains were all read from a single sample in a study of T cell repertoires in cytomegalovirus infection. These receptors are not linked to any known antigen. TCRdb reanalysed the reads using MiXCR and keeps one entry per CDR3 protein. The sample contains about 900,000 distinct CDR3 sequences, around 29% of which appear only once. The source material was cultured CD8+ T cells from PBMCs, sampled from culture after CMV antigen stimulation. The receptors originated from a human donor in good health (CMV status not recorded). Some clones in this sample may be carry-over from other donors' samples.

The rearrangement links TRBV29-1 to TRBJ2-1, with 8 bases matching TRBD1. The trim removed 8 bases at V and 3 bases at J, leaving 9 bases unmatched. The CDR3 is 14 amino acids. CDR1 SQVTM and CDR2 ANQGSEA come from the germline V gene. CDR3 amino acids: CSFLSGTGYNEQFF. The CDR3 bases are TGCAGCTTTTTATCCGGGACAGGCTACAATGAGCAGTTCTTC.

V and J are TRBV9 and TRBJ2-7, with TRBD2 matching over 9 bases. CDR3 length equals 15 residues. The junction had 6 bases not matched to a gene; V was cut back by 0 bases and J by 5 bases. Germline-derived CDR1 and CDR2 are SGDLS and YYNGEE. Here the CDR3 DNA reads TGTGCCAGCAGCGTAGAAGATAGCGGGGGCAACGAGCAGTACTTC. This translates into CASSVEDSGGNEQYF. The variable domain in full, completed from reference TRBV9 and TRBJ2-7, reads DSGVTQTPKHLITATGQRVTLRCSPRSGDLSVYWYQQSLDQGLQFLIQYYNGEERAKGNILERFSAQQFPDLHSELNLSSLELGDSALYFCASSVEDSGGNEQYFGPGTRLTVT.

The gene calls are TRBV5-5 and TRBJ2-3; D not resolved. Germline V gene data show CDR1 as SGHKS and CDR2 as YYEKEE (reference sequence). Deletions cut 0 bases from V and 0 bases from J, with 8 bases between. The CDR3 has 15 residues. CDR3: CASSLVAVSTDTQYF. The DNA of the CDR3 is TGTGCCAGCAGCTTGGTGGCGGTAAGCACAGATACGCAGTATTTT. Together with reference TRBV5-5 and TRBJ2-3, the CDR3 gives the full variable domain: DAGVTQSPTHLIKTRGQQVTLRCSPISGHKSVSWYQQVLGQGPQFIFQYYEKEERGRGNFPDRFSARQFPNYSSELNVNALLLGDSALYLCASSLVAVSTDTQYFGPGTRLTVL.

This clonotype was seen a few times. V and J are TRBV25-1 and TRBJ2-5, with 7 positions matching TRBD2. Germline V gene lookup returns CDR1 MGHDK and CDR2 SYGVNS. Unmatched junction bases numbered 12, after V lost 8 bases and J lost 6 bases. The CDR3 runs 14 residues. The CDR3 DNA is TGTGCCAGCGACTTGGGTGGCGGGGGAAAGACCCAGTACTTC. This codes for CASDLGGGGKTQYF.

This clonotype occurred a few times. V usage is TRBV7-6 and J usage is TRBJ2-1, with D tentatively TRBD1 (5 bases). CDR1 and CDR2 from the germline V gene are SGHVS and FNYEAQ. This CDR3 contains 14 residues. The V and J ends lost 1 base and 14 bases respectively, with 18 bases between them. As DNA, the CDR3 is TGTGCCAGCAGCTTAGACGTAGACAGACAAGAGGAGTTCTTC. This encodes CASSLDVDRQEEFF. Supplemented by reference TRBV7-6 and TRBJ2-1, the full variable domain reads GAGVSQSPRYKVTKRGQDVALRCDPISGHVSLYWYRQALGQGPEFLTYFNYEAQQDKSGLPNDRFSAERPEGSISTLTIQRTEQRDSAMYRCASSLDVDRQEEFFGPGTRLTVL.

A note on this clonotype: The CDR3 carries no conserved terminal phenylalanine or tryptophan, so it likely arises from a read error. V is TRBV7-9 and J is TRBJ2-7; TRBD1 matches 7 bases. Looked up from germline, CDR1 is SEHNR and CDR2 is FQNEAQ (reference sequence). This CDR3 has 15 residues. V dropped 0 bases and J dropped 2; count of bases not matched to a gene: 4. The CDR3 loop reads CASSLAGGQTYEQYS. DNA of the CDR3: TGTGCCAGCAGCTTAGCAGGGGGACAGACCTACGAGCAGTACTCC.

This clonotype was counted a few times. This sequence joins TRBV12-3 or TRBV12-4 and TRBJ1-5; D uncertain. CDR3 length: 13 residues. Trimming removed 6 bases from V and 7 bases from J, with 13 bases in between. The CDR3 DNA sequence: TGTGCCAGCAGCTCATCGGGAGGCCAGCCCCAGCATTTT. Its translation is CASSSSGGQPQHF.

The chain employs TRBV6-6 and TRBJ2-3; tentative D call: TRBD2 (6 bases). The CDR3 runs 16 residues. Trimming pared 5 bases from V and 1 base from J, leaving 16 bases between. Germline V gene lookup returns CDR1 MNHNY and CDR2 SVGAGI (reference sequence). This CDR3 reads CASSGRRGGGTDTQYF. The CDR3 DNA is TGTGCCAGCAGTGGTCGGCGGGGCGGGGGCACAGATACGCAGTATTTT.

This sequence joins TRBV27 and TRBJ2-3; D perhaps matches TRBD2 (6 bases). Germline V gives CDR1 MNHEY, CDR2 SMNVEV (reference sequence). The CDR3 is 19 residues long. The V gene lost 0 bases and the J gene lost 4 bases, with 23 bases spanning the gap. The CDR3, as DNA: TGTGCCAGCAGTTTATCGAATTGGATGGCGGGGCGGACGGCAGATACGCAGTATTTT. Protein sequence: CASSLSNWMAGRTADTQYF.

This CDR3 reads CASSQDPAQLDTQYF. CDR3 coding DNA: TGCGCCAGCAGCCAAGATCCGGCTCAGTTAGATACGCAGTATTTT. This chain uses TRBV4-3 with TRBJ2-3, with D unclear. CDR1 is LGHNA and CDR2 is YSLEER in the germline V gene. V was trimmed by 0 bases and J by 5 bases, leaving 12 bases between them. CDR3 length: 15 residues.

This clonotype was seen only a few times. The chain is built from TRBV7-9 and TRBJ1-2; weak D call: TRBD1 (5 bases). V lost 5 bases and J 7 bases, leaving 17 bases between the germline ends. This CDR3 contains 14 residues. Germline assignment: CDR1 SEHNR and CDR2 FQNEAQ (reference sequence). This chain's CDR3 is CASSPTGGTFGYTF. The CDR3 region has the DNA TGTGCCAGCAGCCCCACGGGGGGAACTTTTGGCTACACCTTC.

The chain couples TRBV10-3 to TRBJ2-7; tentatively, D is TRBD2 (5 bases). Trimming took 2 bases from V and 2 from J, leaving 10 bases between them. The CDR3 sequence is 14 residues long. The germline V gene encodes CDR1 ENHRY and CDR2 SYGVKD. The CDR3 coding sequence is TGTGCCATCAGTGAGAGCCGGGGTGCCTACGAGCAGTACGTC. Translation: CAISESRGAYEQYV.

The chain employs TRBV14 and TRBJ1-2; tentative D call: TRBD1 (6 bases). Germline CDR1 and CDR2: SGHDN and FVKESK. The CDR3 covers 13 residues. The ends were cut back, 3 bases at V and 8 bases at J, with 13 bases in the middle. CDR3 loop: CASSHRTAGGYTF. CDR3 bases: TGTGCCAGCAGCCATCGGACAGCGGGAGGCTACACCTTC.

This clonotype was recorded many times. The chain uses TRBV7-2 and TRBJ1-5; D is unclear. Trimming stripped 5 bases from V and 3 bases from J, with 14 bases between. Germline assignment: CDR1 SGHTA and CDR2 FQGNSA. This CDR3 is 15 amino acids long. The CDR3 DNA follows: TGTGCCAGCAGCGTTGGGCCCTTTCTCAATCAGCCCCAGCATTTT. The encoded protein is CASSVGPFLNQPQHF.

The chain links TRBV10-3 to TRBJ1-1; 9 nucleotides agree with TRBD1. CDR1 is ENHRY, CDR2 SYGVKD, per germline. The CDR3 consists of 16 residues. J gave up 1 base and V 1 base, and 4 bases lay outside the gene matches. As DNA, the CDR3 is TGTGCCATCAGTGAGTACCAGGGACAGGGGAACACTGAAGCTTTCTTT. Its protein is CAISEYQGQGNTEAFF.

This clonotype has at least ten counts. The chain couples TRBV7-2 to TRBJ1-5; D is uncertain. Trimming left V 5 bases short and J 1 base short, with 9 bases between. There are 14 residues in the CDR3. Germline V gene data show CDR1 as SGHTA and CDR2 as FQGNSA. In nucleotides, the CDR3 is TGTGCCAGCAGCACCCGTGGAAGCAATCAGCCCCAGCATTTT. Protein: CASSTRGSNQPQHF. The full variable domain, with the rest looked up from reference TRBV7-2 and TRBJ1-5, is GAGVSQSPSNKVTEKGKDVELRCDPISGHTALYWYRQSLGQGLEFLIYFQGNSAPDKSGLPSDRFSAERTGGSVSTLTIQRTQQEDSAVYLCASSTRGSNQPQHFGDGTRLSIL.

The V gene is TRBV15, the J gene TRBJ2-7; 9 bases line up with TRBD2. V was pared by 8 bases and J by 5 bases, with 7 bases of the junction left unmatched. The CDR3 consists of 13 residues. Germline V gene lookup returns CDR1 LNHNV and CDR2 YYDKDF (reference sequence). The CDR3 loop reads CATGRGGLNEQYV. The CDR3 region has the DNA TGTGCCACCGGGCGGGGGGGCCTCAACGAGCAGTACGTC.

This clonotype was seen ten or more times. The rearrangement joins TRBV7-8 to TRBJ1-5; no firm D call. CDR1 and CDR2 from the germline V gene are SGHVS and FQNEAQ. Trimming shortened V by 2 bases and J by 4 bases, and 18 bases separated the two germline ends. The CDR3 is 17 residues long. The CDR3 here is CASSLKAGFYRNQPQHF. In DNA form, the CDR3 reads TGTGCCAGCAGCTTAAAGGCTGGATTCTATAGGAATCAGCCCCAGCATTTT.

This chain uses TRBV4-1 with TRBJ1-2; D call uncertain. V was pared by 0 bases and J by 5 bases, with 13 bases between. The CDR3 is 15 residues long. Germline-derived CDR1 and CDR2 are MGHRA and YSYEKL. CDR3 sequence: CASSQDQGNTYGYTF. The CDR3 bases are TGCGCCAGCAGCCAAGATCAAGGGAACACTTATGGCTACACCTTC.

This clonotype came up many times. The chain has TRBV7-8 and TRBJ1-3, with TRBD1 as a possible D gene (5 bases). The CDR3 is 20 residues long. Germline lookup yields CDR1 SGHVS and CDR2 FQNEAQ. Trimming took off 0 bases at V and 0 bases at J, with 21 bases between the two ends. The CDR3 protein is CASSLATTAEVDHSGNTIYF. The CDR3, as DNA: TGTGCCAGCAGCTTAGCGACGACAGCCGAAGTAGATCACTCTGGAAACACCATATATTTT. Looking up the rest from reference TRBV7-8 and TRBJ1-3 gives the full variable domain: GAGVSQSPRYKVAKRGQDVALRCDPISGHVSLFWYQQALGQGPEFLTYFQNEAQLDKSGLPSDRFFAERPEGSVSTLKIQRTQQEDSAVYLCASSLATTAEVDHSGNTIYFGEGSWLTVV.

This chain joins TRBV7-9 and TRBJ2-1, with 10 bases lining up with TRBD2. Per the germline V gene, CDR1 is SEHNR and CDR2 is FQNEAQ (reference sequence). The CDR3 has 16 residues. J was trimmed by 4 bases and V by 2 bases; bases with no gene match: 5. The chain's CDR3 is CASSLITSGVYNEQFF. The CDR3 DNA is TGTGCCAGCAGCTTAATCACTAGCGGGGTTTACAATGAGCAGTTCTTC.

This clonotype was recorded at least ten times. This chain joins TRBV7-6 and TRBJ2-7; D is tentatively TRBD1 or TRBD2 (5 bases each). CDR1 and CDR2 from the germline V gene are SGHVS and FNYEAQ. The CDR3 has 15 amino acids. V was pared by 1 base and J by 0 bases, with 10 bases between. CDR3 in DNA: TGTGCCAGCAGCTTAGGAACCGGGGCCTCCTACGAGCAGTACTTC. It specifies CASSLGTGASYEQYF.

Only a few counts were recorded for this clonotype. The chain uses TRBV5-1 and TRBJ2-1; TRBD2 matches 9 bases. The J segment lost 0 bases and the V segment lost 3 bases, leaving 10 bases of the junction unmatched. The germline V gene encodes CDR1 SGHRS and CDR2 YFSETQ. The CDR3 runs to 18 residues. In DNA form, the CDR3 reads TGCGCCAGCAGCTGGCCAGCGGGGGGCCAGAGCTCCTACAATGAGCAGTTCTTC. As protein: CASSWPAGGQSSYNEQFF.

The chain combines TRBV14 with TRBJ1-1, with D possibly TRBD1 on 5 matching bases. The CDR3 is 19 residues long. The V gene's germline CDR1 is SGHDN and CDR2 FVKESK. Trimming took off 0 bases at V and 1 base at J, with 21 bases between the two ends. The CDR3 region is CASSQDVGPGTGPNTEAFF. In DNA, the CDR3 is TGTGCCAGCAGCCAAGATGTCGGCCCAGGGACGGGGCCGAACACTGAAGCTTTCTTT.

This clonotype was seen more than once but under ten times. J is TRBJ2-1 and V is TRBV6-2 or TRBV6-3; D is uncertain. The germline V gene has CDR1 MNHEY and CDR2 SVGEGT. Trimming left V 4 bases short and J 1 base short, with 8 bases between. The CDR3 consists of 14 residues. CDR3 sequence: CASSLETSYNEQFF. DNA of the CDR3: TGTGCCAGCAGTTTAGAGACATCCTACAATGAGCAGTTCTTC.

In this sample, this clonotype turned up a few times. The chain carries TRBV19 and TRBJ1-4; D possibly corresponds to TRBD1 (5 bases). From germline, CDR1 is LNHDA and CDR2 SQIVND (reference sequence). Trimming shortened V by 6 bases and J by 7 bases, and 12 bases separated the two germline ends. The CDR3 totals 13 residues. The CDR3 DNA reads as TGTGCCAGTAGAGTACGGGGGAGTGAAAAACTGTTTTTT. Protein sequence: CASRVRGSEKLFF.

This clonotype was recorded a few times. The rearrangement uses TRBV27 and TRBJ1-4; D ambiguous. The germline V gene encodes CDR1 MNHEY and CDR2 SMNVEV (reference sequence). The V and J ends lost 5 bases and 6 bases respectively, with 13 bases between them. The CDR3 sequence is 14 residues long. This CDR3 reads CASSLRRAHEKLFF. Here the CDR3 DNA reads TGTGCCAGCAGTCTCAGGAGAGCCCATGAAAAACTGTTTTTT.